This TCR beta chain was captured by sequencing in a study of blood T cell repertoires in COVID-19. Study as a whole: T cells, B-cell-depleted T cells, or PBMCs provided the cDNA or gDNA that served as material.

This clone was counted a few times. Study processing details: Amplifying reference gene primers gave estimates of nucleated cell counts. Clones were sequenced by immunoSEQ multiplex PCR, and TCRdb holds only the in-frame ones, with some missing. V, J and clone size reflect that table, while D and trimming were determined from the DNA. The sample has a few hundred thousand clones, around 89% seen once; the top ten hold 10% to 15%. The CDR3 is made up of 13 amino acids. Trimming removed 6 bases from V and 8 bases from J, with 16 bases in between. Germline loops: CDR1 SEHNR, CDR2 FQNEAQ (reference sequence). Followed longitudinally, the Seattle patients had been enrolled during active infection.

The chain recombines TRBV7-9 with TRBJ1-2; D possibly corresponds to TRBD1 (5 bases). The receptor's source is a woman between 45 and 60 years old with COVID-19, enrolled during active disease. The sequenced sample was peripheral blood. CDR3: CASRGSYRQGYTF. DNA for the CDR3: TGTGCCAGCAGGGGGTCATACAGGCAAGGCTACACCTTC.